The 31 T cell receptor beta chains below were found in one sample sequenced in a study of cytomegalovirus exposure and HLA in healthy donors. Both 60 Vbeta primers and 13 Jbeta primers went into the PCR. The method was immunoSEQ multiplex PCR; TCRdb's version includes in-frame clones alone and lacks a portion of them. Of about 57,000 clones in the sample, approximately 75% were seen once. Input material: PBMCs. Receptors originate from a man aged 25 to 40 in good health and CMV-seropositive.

The CDR3 coding sequence is TGCGCCAGCAGCCCGGCCGGGGGGCGAATGAACATTCAGTACTTC. Its translation: CASSPAGGRMNIQYF. The genes are TRBV5-1 and TRBJ2-4; maybe TRBD2 (7 bases). V lost 4 bases, J lost 7 bases, and 18 bases lay in between. The CDR3 is 15 amino acids. CDR1 and CDR2 from the germline V gene are SGHRS and YFSETQ.

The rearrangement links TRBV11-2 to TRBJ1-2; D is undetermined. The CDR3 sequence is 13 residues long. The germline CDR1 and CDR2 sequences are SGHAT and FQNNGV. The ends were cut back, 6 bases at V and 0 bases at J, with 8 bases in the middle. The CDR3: CASSFISNYGYTF. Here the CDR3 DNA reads TGTGCCAGCAGTTTTATCTCTAACTATGGCTACACCTTC.

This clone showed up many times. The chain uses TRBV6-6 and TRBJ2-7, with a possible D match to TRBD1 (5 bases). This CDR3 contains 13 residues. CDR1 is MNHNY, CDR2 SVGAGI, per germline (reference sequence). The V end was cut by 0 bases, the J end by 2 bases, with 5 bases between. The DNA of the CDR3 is TGTGCCAGCAGTTACTCGGACACCTACGAGCAGTACTTC. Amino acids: CASSYSDTYEQYF.

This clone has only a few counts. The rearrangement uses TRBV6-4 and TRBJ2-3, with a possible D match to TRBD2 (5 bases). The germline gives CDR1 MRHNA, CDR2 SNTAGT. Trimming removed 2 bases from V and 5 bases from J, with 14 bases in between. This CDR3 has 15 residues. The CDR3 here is CASSDRGSEVDTQYF. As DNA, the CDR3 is TGTGCCAGCAGTGACCGCGGGTCTGAAGTAGATACGCAGTATTTT.

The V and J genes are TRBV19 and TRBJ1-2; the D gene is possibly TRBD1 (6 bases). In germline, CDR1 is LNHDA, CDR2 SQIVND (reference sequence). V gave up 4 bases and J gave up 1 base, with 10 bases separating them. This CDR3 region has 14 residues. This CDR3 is CASSTRQVNYGYTF. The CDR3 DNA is TGTGCCAGTAGTACAAGACAGGTTAACTATGGCTACACCTTC.

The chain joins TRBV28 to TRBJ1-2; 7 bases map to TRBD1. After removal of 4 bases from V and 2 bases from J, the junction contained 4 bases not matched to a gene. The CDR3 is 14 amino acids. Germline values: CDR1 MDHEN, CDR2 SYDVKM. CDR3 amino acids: CASSSTGSNYGYTF. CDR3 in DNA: TGTGCCAGCAGTTCGACAGGGTCCAACTATGGCTACACCTTC.

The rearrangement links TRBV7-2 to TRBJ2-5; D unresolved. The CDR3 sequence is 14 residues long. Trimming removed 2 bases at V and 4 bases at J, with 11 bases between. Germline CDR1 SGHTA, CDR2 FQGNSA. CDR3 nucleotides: TGTGCCAGCAGCTTAAACGGTGTTCCAGAGACCCAGTACTTC. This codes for CASSLNGVPETQYF.

DNA of the CDR3: TGTGCCAGCAGCTTAAGTCCAGGGGTCTTGGGTAATGAGCAGTTCTTC. This codes for CASSLSPGVLGNEQFF. The chain couples TRBV7-3 to TRBJ2-1; D might be TRBD1 (6 bases). Germline CDR1 reads SGHTA; CDR2 reads FQGTGA. Trimming stripped 1 base from V and 7 bases from J, with 17 bases between. The CDR3 totals 16 residues. The full variable domain, completed using reference TRBV7-3 and TRBJ2-1, is GAGVSQTPSNKVTEKGKYVELRCDPISGHTALYWYRQSLGQGPEFLIYFQGTGAADDSGLPNDRFFAVRPEGSVSTLKIQRTERGDSAVYLCASSLSPGVLGNEQFFGPGTRLTVL.

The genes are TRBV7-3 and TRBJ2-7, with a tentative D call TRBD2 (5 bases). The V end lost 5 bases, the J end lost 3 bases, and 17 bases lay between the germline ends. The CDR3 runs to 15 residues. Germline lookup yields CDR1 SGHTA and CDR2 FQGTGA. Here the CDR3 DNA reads TGTGCCAGCAGCCCCCAGTTCGGGGTGTTCTACGAGCAGTACTTC. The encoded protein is CASSPQFGVFYEQYF.

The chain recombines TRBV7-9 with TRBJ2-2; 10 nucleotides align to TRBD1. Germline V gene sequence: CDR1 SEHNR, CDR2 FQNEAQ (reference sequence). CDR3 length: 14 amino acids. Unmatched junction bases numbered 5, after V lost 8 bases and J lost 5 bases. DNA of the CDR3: TGTGCCAGCCCCGGGACAGGGGAAACCGGGGAGCTGTTTTTT. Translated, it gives CASPGTGETGELFF. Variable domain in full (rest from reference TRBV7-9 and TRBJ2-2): DTGVSQNPRHKITKRGQNVTFRCDPISEHNRLYWYRQTLGQGPEFLTYFQNEAQLEKSRLLSDRFSAERPKGSFSTLEIQRTEQGDSAMYLCASPGTGETGELFFGEGSRLTVL.

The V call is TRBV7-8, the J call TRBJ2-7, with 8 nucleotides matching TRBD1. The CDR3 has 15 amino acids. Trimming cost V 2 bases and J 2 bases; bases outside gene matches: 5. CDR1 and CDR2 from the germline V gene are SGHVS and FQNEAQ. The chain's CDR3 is CASSLYRDRTYEQYF. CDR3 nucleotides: TGTGCCAGCAGCTTATATCGGGACAGGACCTACGAGCAGTACTTC.

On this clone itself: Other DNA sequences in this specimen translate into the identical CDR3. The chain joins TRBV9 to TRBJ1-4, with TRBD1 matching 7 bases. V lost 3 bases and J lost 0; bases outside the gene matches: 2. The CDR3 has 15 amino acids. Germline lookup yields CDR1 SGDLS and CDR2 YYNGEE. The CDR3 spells CASSAQGATNEKLFF. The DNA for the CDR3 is TGTGCCAGCAGCGCCCAGGGGGCAACTAATGAAAAACTGTTTTTT.

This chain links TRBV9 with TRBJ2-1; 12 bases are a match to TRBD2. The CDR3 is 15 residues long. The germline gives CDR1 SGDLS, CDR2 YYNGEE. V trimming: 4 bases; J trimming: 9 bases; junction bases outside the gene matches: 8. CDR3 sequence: CASSTSGGFLVEQFF. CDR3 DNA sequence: TGTGCCAGCAGCACTAGCGGGGGGTTTCTTGTTGAGCAGTTCTTC.

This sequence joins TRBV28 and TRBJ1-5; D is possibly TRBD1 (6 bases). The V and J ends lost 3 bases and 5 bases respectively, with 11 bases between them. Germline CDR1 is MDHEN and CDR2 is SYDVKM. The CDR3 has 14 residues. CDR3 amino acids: CASSFSTGDQPQHF. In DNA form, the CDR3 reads TGTGCCAGCAGTTTCTCGACAGGCGATCAGCCCCAGCATTTT.

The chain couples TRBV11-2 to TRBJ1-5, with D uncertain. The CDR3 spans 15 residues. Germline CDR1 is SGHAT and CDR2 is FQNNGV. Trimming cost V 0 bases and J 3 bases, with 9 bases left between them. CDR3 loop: CASSLEGGFNQPQHF. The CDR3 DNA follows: TGTGCCAGCAGCTTAGAAGGAGGGTTCAATCAGCCCCAGCATTTT.

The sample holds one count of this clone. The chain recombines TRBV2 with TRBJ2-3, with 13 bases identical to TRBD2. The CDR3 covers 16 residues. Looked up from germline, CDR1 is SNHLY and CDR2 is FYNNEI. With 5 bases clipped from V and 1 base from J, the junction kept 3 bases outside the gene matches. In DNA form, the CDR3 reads TGTGCCAGCAGTCTAGGACTAGCGGGGGGCACAGATACGCAGTATTTT. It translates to CASSLGLAGGTDTQYF.

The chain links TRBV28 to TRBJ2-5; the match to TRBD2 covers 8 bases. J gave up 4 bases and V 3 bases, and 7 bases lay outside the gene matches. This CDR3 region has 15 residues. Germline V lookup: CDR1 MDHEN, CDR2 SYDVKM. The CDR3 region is CASSFRGGISETQYF. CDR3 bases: TGTGCCAGCAGTTTTCGCGGGGGGATTTCAGAGACCCAGTACTTC.

Written as DNA, the CDR3 is TGTGCCAGCAGCTTAGACGGGGGATCTAACAATGAGCAGTTCTTC. This sequence encodes CASSLDGGSNNEQFF. This sequence joins TRBV11-3 and TRBJ2-1; weak D call: TRBD2 (6 bases). This CDR3 is 15 amino acids long. Trimming left V 0 bases short and J 5 bases short, with 11 bases between. CDR1 SGHNT and CDR2 YENEEA come from the germline V gene. Complete variable domain (other parts from reference TRBV11-3 and TRBJ2-1): EAGVVQSPRYKIIEKKQPVAFWCNPISGHNTLYWYLQNLGQGPELLIRYENEEAVDDSQLPKDRFSAERLKGVDSTLKIQPAELGDSAVYLCASSLDGGSNNEQFFGPGTRLTVL.

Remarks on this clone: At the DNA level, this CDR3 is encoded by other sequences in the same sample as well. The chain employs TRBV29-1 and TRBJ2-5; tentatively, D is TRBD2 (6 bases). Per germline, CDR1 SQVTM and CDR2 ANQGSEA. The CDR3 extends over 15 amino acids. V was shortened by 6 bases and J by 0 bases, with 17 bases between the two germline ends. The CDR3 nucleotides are TGCAGCGTCGCCTGGCTGGCGGGGAACCAAGAGACCCAGTACTTC. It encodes CSVAWLAGNQETQYF.

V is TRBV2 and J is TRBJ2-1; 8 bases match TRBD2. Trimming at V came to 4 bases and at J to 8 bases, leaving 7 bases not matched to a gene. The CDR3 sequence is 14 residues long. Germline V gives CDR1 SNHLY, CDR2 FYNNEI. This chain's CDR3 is CASSVGAGGYEQFF. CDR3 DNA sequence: TGTGCCAGCAGTGTAGGGGCGGGGGGCTATGAGCAGTTCTTC.

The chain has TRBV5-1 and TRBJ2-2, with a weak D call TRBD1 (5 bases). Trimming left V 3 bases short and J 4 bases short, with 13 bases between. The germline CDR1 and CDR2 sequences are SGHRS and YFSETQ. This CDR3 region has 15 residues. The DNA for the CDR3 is TGCGCCAGCAGCTCGTCTGGGGCGAGCACCGGGGAGCTGTTTTTT. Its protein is CASSSSGASTGELFF.

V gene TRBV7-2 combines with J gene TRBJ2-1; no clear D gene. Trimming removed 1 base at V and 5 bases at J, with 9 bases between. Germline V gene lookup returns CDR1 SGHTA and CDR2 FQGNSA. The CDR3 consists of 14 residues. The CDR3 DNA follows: TGTGCCAGCAGCTTAGTGGGCAGGAACAATGAGCAGTTCTTC. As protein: CASSLVGRNNEQFF.

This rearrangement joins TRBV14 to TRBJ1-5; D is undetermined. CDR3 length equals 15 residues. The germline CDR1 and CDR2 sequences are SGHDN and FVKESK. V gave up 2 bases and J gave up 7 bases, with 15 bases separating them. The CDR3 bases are TGTGCCAGCAGCCAAAAACGGGAGGAAGAGCAGCCCCAGCATTTT. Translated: CASSQKREEEQPQHF. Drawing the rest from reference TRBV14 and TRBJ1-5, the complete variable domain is EAGVTQFPSHSVIEKGQTVTLRCDPISGHDNLYWYRRVMGKEIKFLLHFVKESKQDESGMPNNRFLAERTGGTYSTLKVQPAELEDSGVYFCASSQKREEEQPQHFGDGTRLSIL.

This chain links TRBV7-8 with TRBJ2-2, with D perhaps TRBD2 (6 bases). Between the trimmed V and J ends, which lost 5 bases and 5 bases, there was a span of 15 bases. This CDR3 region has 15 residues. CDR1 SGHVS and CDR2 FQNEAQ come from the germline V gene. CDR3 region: CASSPRRVTTGELFF. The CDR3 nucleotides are TGTGCCAGCAGCCCCCGGAGGGTGACGACCGGGGAGCTGTTTTTT. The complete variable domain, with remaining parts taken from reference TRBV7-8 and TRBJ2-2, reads GAGVSQSPRYKVAKRGQDVALRCDPISGHVSLFWYQQALGQGPEFLTYFQNEAQLDKSGLPSDRFFAERPEGSVSTLKIQRTQQEDSAVYLCASSPRRVTTGELFFGEGSRLTVL.

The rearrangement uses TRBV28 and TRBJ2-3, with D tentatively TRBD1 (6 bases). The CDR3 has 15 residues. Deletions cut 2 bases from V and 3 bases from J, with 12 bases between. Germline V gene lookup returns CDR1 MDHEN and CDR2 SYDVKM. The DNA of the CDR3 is TGTGCCAGCAGTTTACAGGGGCGAGAGACAGATACGCAGTATTTT. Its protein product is CASSLQGRETDTQYF.

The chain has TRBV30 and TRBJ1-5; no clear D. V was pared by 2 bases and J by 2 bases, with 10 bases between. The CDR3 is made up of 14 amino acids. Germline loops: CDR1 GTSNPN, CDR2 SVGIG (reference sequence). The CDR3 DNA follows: TGTGCCTGGAGTCCCCTCGTAGGCAATCAGCCCCAGCATTTT. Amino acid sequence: CAWSPLVGNQPQHF.

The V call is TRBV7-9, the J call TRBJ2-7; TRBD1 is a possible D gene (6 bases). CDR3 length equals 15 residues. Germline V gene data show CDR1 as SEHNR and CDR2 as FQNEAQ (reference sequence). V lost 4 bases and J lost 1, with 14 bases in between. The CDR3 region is CASSSNRETSYEQYF. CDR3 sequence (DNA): TGTGCCAGCAGCTCTAACAGGGAGACGTCCTACGAGCAGTACTTC.

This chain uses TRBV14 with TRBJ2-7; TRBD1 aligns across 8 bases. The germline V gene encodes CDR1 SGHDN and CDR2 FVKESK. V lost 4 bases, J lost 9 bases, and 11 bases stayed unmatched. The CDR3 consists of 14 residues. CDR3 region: CASSPHQGADGQYF. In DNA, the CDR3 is TGTGCCAGCAGCCCCCACCAGGGGGCGGATGGGCAGTACTTC.

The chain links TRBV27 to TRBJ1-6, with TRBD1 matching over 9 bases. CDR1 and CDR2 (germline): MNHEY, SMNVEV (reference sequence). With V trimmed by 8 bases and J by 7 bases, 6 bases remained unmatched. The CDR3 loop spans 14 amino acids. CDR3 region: CASGRGQGNSPLHF. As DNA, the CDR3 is TGTGCCAGCGGGAGGGGACAGGGAAATTCACCCCTCCACTTT.

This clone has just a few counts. This chain's CDR3 is CATSRASGGADTQYF. The DNA of the CDR3 is TGTGCCACCAGCAGAGCTAGCGGGGGGGCAGATACGCAGTATTTT. The rearrangement joins TRBV15 to TRBJ2-3; 12 nucleotides line up with TRBD2. The CDR3 is 15 residues long. In germline, CDR1 is LNHNV, CDR2 YYDKDF (reference sequence). With 1 base clipped from V and 4 bases from J, the junction kept 0 bases outside the gene matches.

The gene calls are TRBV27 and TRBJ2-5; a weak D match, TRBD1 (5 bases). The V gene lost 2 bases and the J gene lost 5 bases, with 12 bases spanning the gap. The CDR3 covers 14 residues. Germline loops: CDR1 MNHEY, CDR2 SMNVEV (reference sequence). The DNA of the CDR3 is TGTGCCAGCAGTTTAATTGGGGCGAGGGAGACCCAGTACTTC. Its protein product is CASSLIGARETQYF.